A selection of T cell receptor beta chains follows, all from one sample in a study of T cells after yellow fever vaccination. TCRdb re-analysed the 5' RACE reads in MiXCR, keeping a single row per CDR3 protein. Found here are 500,000 to 650,000 distinct CDR3 sequences, 9% to 15% of them singletons; the top ten hold 15%. The source material was PBMCs, sampled on the day of the yellow fever booster vaccination. These receptors were taken from a man aged 25-45 years who received the YFV17D yellow fever vaccine. CDR3s include the opening cysteine and the closing phenylalanine or tryptophan. D genes are given only for firm matches. For some rows the clone size is stated as once, few or many, or as a class when expanded; others skip it.

D	size	V	J	DNA	CDR3
TRBD2	few	TRBV20-1	TRBJ2-3	TGCAGTGCTAGAAAGGAGGCGAGTAGCGGGAGGTTCTCTAGCACAGATACGCAGTATTTT	CSARKEASSGRFSSTDTQYF
TRBD1	-	TRBV5-1	TRBJ1-4	TGCGCCAGCAGCTTGAGGGGACAGACAGCAACTAATGAAAAACTGTTTTTT	CASSLRGQTATNEKLFF
-	-	TRBV14	TRBJ1-2	TGTGCCAGCAGCCAAGATTTACACAGGGCACGCAAGGGCTACACCTTC	CASSQDLHRARKGYTF
TRBD1	-	TRBV20-1	TRBJ2-1	TGCAGTGCTAGAGCCCCGACAGGGGTCATCGATGAGCAGTTCTTC	CSARAPTGVIDEQFF
TRBD2	few	TRBV11-2	TRBJ2-1	TGTGCCAGCAGCTCGGGACTAGCGGGAGCCAACAATGAGCAGTTCTTC	CASSSGLAGANNEQFF
-	few	TRBV27	TRBJ2-7	TGTGCCAGCAGTTCCCCCGGCGGGGCATTTGCGGAGCAGTACTTC	CASSSPGGAFAEQYF
-	-	TRBV15	TRBJ2-3	TGTGCCACCAGCAGAGATCCCACAGATACGCAGTATTTT	CATSRDPTDTQYF
TRBD2	-	TRBV19	TRBJ2-3	TGTGCCAGTAGTACGACTCTAGCGGGGGCCACAGATACGCAGTATTTT	CASSTTLAGATDTQYF
TRBD1	few	TRBV12-3/TRBV12-4	TRBJ1-5	TGTGCCAGCAGCCAAGGACAGGGCAGTCAGCCCCAGCATTTT	CASSQGQGSQPQHF
TRBD2	-	TRBV11-1	TRBJ2-1	TGTGCCAGCAGCCCGGGACTAGCGGGAGGATCCTACAATGAGCATTTCTTC	CASSPGLAGGSYNEHFF
TRBD2	-	TRBV6-5	TRBJ2-7	TGTGCCAGCAGTTACTCCGCGGGAGCGGCTTACGAGCAGTACTTC	CASSYSAGAAYEQYF
-	-	TRBV5-1	TRBJ2-3	TGCGCCAGCAGCCTAGACGACTACCCCAGCACAGATACGCAGTATTTT	CASSLDDYPSTDTQYF
-	few	TRBV5-1	TRBJ2-5	TGCGCCAGCAGCGTACTACAGGGAATGGAGACCCAGTACTTC	CASSVLQGMETQYF
TRBD1	few	TRBV14	TRBJ1-1	TGTGCCAGCAGCAAACAGGGGATGTTGATGATCACTGAAGCTTTCTTT	CASSKQGMLMITEAFF
TRBD2	many	TRBV12-3/TRBV12-4	TRBJ2-1	TGTGCCAGCAGTTTCACCCTGACTAGCCCAGAGCAGTTCTTC	CASSFTLTSPEQFF
-	-	TRBV3-1	TRBJ2-1	TGTGCCAGCAGCCAAGTTAGAGGGGGGGGGGTTGAGCAGTTCTTC	CASSQVRGGGVEQFF